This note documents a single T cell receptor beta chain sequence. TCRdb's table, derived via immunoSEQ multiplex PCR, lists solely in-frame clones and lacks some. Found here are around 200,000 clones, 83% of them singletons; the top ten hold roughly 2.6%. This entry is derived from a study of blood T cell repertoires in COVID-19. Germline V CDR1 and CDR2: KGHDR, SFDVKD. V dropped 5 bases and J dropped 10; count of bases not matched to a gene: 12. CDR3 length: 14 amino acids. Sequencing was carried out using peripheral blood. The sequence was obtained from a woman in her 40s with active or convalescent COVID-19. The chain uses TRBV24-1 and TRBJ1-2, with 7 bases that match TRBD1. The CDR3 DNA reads TGTGCCACCAGTGCCACCGGGACAGACTTCGACTACACCTTC. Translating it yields CATSATGTDFDYTF.